This T cell receptor beta chain was profiled in a study of blood T cell repertoires in COVID-19. Looking at the study overall: The United States, Italy and Spain provided the acute and convalescent COVID-19 samples. T cells, B-cell-depleted T cells, or PBMCs supplied cDNA or gDNA.

This CDR3 region has 16 residues. Germline lookup yields CDR1 LNHDA and CDR2 SQIVND (reference sequence). Trimming took off 6 bases at V and 0 bases at J, with 12 bases between the two ends. Under the authors' procedure: From reference gene primer amplification, estimates of nucleated cell counts were derived. Clones were read by immunoSEQ multiplex PCR, and TCRdb kept only the in-frame ones, dropping some. V, J and clone size derive from that table, while D and trimming were established from the DNA sequence. The sample carries 150,000 to 180,000 clones, approximately 80% recorded once. The source material was peripheral blood. The chain has TRBV19 and TRBJ2-6, with D possibly being TRBD1 (6 bases). The TCR sequence derives from a woman aged 50 to 60 with acute or convalescent COVID-19. The CDR3 reads CASRPGDSSGANVLTF. The CDR3 nucleotides read TGTGCCAGTAGGCCAGGGGATTCCTCTGGGGCCAACGTCCTGACTTTC.